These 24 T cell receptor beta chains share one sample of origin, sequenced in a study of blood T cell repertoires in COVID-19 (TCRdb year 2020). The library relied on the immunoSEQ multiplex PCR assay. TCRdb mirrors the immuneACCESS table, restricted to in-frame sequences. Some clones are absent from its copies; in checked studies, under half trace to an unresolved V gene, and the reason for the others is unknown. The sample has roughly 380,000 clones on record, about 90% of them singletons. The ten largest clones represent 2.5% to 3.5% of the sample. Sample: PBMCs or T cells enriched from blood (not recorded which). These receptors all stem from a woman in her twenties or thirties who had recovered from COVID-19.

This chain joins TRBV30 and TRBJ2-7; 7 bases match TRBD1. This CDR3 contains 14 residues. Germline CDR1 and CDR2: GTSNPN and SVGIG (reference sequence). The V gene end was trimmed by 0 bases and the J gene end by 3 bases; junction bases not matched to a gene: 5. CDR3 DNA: TGTGCCTGGAGTGTGCTCAGGACAGGCTACGAGCAGTACTTC. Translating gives CAWSVLRTGYEQYF.

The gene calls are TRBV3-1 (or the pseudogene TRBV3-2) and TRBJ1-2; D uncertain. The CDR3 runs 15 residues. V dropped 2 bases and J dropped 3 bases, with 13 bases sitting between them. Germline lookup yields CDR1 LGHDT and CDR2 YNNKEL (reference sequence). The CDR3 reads CASSQFQAWDYGYTF. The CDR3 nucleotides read TGTGCCAGCAGCCAATTCCAGGCGTGGGACTATGGCTACACCTTC.

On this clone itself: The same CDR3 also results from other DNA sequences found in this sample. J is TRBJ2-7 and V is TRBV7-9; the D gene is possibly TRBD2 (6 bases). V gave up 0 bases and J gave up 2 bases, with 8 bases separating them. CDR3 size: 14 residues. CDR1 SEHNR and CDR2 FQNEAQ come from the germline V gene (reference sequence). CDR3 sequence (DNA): TGTGCCAGCAGCTTAGCGGGGGGAACCTACGAGCAGTACTTC. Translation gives CASSLAGGTYEQYF.

Here the CDR3 reads CASSLSVSDEQYF. For the CDR3, the DNA is TGTGCCAGCAGCTTAAGCGTGTCGGACGAGCAGTACTTC. The rearrangement uses TRBV7-3 and TRBJ2-7; the D is unclear. V was cut by 1 base and J by 5 bases, with 9 bases left in between. The CDR3 has 13 amino acids. Germline CDR1 SGHTA, CDR2 FQGTGA.

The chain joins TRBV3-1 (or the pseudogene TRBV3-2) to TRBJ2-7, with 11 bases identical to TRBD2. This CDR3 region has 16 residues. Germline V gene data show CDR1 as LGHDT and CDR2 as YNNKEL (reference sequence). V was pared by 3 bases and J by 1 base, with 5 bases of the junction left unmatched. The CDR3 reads CASSHSGTSGSYEQYF. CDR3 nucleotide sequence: TGTGCCAGCAGCCACTCCGGGACTAGCGGTTCCTACGAGCAGTACTTC.

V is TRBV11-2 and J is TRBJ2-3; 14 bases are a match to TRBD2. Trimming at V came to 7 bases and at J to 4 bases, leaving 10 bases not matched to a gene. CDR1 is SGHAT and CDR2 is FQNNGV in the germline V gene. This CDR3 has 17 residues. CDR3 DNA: TGTGCCAGCACCCGAACCGGGACTAGCGGGAGCTCAGATACGCAGTATTTT. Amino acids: CASTRTGTSGSSDTQYF.

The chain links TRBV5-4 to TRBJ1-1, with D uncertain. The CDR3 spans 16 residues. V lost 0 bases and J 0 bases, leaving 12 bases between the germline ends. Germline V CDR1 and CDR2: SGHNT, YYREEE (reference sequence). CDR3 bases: TGTGCCAGCAGCTTGGAACGCGGTCGGGTGAACACTGAAGCTTTCTTT. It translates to CASSLERGRVNTEAFF.

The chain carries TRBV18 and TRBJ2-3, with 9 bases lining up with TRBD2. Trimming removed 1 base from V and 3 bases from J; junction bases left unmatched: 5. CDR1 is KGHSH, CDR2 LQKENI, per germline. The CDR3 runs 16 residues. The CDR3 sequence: CASSPRSGRITDTQYF. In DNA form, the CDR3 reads TGTGCCAGCTCACCACGTAGCGGGAGAATAACAGATACGCAGTATTTT.

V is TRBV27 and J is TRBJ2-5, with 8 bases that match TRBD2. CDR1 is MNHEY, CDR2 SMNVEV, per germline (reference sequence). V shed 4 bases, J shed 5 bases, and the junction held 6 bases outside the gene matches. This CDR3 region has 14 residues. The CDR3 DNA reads TGTGCCAGCAGTTCCCTCTCGGGAGGGGAGACCCAGTACTTC. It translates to CASSSLSGGETQYF.

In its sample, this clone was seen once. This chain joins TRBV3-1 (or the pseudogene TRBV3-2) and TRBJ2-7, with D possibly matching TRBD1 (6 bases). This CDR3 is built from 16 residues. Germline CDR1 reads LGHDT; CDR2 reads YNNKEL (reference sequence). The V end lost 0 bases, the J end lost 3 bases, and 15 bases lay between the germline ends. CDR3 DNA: TGTGCCAGCAGCCAAGAAGAGGGGGACCTTCACTACGAGCAGTACTTC. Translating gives CASSQEEGDLHYEQYF.

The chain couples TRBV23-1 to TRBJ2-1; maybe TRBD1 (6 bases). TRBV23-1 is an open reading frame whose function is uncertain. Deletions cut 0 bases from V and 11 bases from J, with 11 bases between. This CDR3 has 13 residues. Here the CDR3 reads CASSQSQGFQQFF. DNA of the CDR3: TGCGCCAGCAGTCAATCACAGGGATTTCAGCAGTTCTTC.

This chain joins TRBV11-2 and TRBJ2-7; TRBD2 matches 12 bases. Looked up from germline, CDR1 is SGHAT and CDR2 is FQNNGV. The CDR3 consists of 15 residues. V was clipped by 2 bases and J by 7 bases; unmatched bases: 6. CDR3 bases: TGTGCCAGCAGCTTATTTCTAGCGGGGGGGCAAGAGCAGTACTTC. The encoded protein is CASSLFLAGGQEQYF.

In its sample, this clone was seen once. The CDR3 here is CASSYPGRGQFF. CDR3 nucleotides: TGTGCCAGCAGTTACCCGGGGCGGGGGCAGTTCTTC. The gene calls are TRBV6-2 or TRBV6-3 and TRBJ2-1, with D tentatively TRBD2 (6 bases). V was shortened by 2 bases and J by 12 bases, with 11 bases between the two germline ends. There are 12 residues in the CDR3. CDR1 MNHEY and CDR2 SVGEGT come from the germline V gene.

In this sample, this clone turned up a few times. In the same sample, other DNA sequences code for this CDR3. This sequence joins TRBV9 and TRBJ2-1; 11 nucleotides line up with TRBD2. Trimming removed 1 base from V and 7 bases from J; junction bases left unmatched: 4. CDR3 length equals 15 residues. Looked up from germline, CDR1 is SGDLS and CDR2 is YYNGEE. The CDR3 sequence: CASSVLASGGNEQFF. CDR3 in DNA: TGTGCCAGCAGCGTATTAGCTAGCGGGGGGAATGAGCAGTTCTTC.

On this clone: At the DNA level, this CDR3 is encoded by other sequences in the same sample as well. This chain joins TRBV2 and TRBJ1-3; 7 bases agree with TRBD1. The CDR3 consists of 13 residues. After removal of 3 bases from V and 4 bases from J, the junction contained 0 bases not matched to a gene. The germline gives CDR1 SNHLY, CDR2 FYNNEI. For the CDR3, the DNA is TGTGCCAGCAGTGAGACAGGGGGAAACACCATATATTTT. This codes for CASSETGGNTIYF. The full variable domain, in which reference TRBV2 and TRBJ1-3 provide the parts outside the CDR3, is EPEVTQTPSHQVTQMGQEVILRCVPISNHLYFYWYRQILGQKVEFLVSFYNNEISEKSEIFDDQFSVERPDGSNFTLKIRSTKLEDSAMYFCASSETGGNTIYFGEGSWLTVV.

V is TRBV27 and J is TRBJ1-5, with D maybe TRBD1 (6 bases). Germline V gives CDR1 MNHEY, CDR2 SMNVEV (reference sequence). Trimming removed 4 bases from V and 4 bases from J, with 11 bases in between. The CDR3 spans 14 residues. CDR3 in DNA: TGTGCCAGCAGTTCGCGGACAGCAAATCAGCCCCAGCATTTT. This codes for CASSSRTANQPQHF.

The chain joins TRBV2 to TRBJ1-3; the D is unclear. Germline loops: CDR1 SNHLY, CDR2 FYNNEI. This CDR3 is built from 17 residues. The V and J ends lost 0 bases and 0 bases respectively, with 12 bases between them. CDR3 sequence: CASSEALVLSSGNTIYF. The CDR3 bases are TGTGCCAGCAGTGAAGCGCTCGTTTTGAGCTCTGGAAACACCATATATTTT.

The CDR3 nucleotides read TGTGCCAGTAGTATAGGGGGGCGGACTGGGACCGGGGAGCTGTTTTTT. It encodes CASSIGGRTGTGELFF. This chain uses TRBV19 with TRBJ2-2, with D perhaps TRBD1 (6 bases). CDR1 and CDR2 from the germline V gene are LNHDA and SQIVND (reference sequence). V was shortened by 1 base and J by 5 bases, with 14 bases between the two germline ends. This CDR3 is 16 amino acids long.

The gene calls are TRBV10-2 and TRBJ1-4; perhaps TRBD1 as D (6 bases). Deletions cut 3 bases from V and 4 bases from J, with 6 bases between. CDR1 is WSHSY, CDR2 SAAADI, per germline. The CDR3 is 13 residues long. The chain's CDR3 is CASSDRGNEKLFF. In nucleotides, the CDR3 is TGCGCCAGCAGTGACAGGGGTAATGAAAAACTGTTTTTT.

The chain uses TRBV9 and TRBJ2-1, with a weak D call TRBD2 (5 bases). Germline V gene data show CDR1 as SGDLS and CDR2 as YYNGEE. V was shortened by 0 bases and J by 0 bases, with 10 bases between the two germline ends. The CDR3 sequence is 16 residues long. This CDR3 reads CASSVDTGSSYNEQFF. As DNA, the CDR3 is TGTGCCAGCAGCGTAGACACTGGGAGCTCCTACAATGAGCAGTTCTTC.

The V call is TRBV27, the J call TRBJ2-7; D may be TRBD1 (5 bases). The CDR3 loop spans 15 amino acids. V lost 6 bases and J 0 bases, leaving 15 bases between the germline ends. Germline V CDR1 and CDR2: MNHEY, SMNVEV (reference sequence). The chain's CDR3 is CASSSRGLSSYEQYF. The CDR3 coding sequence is TGTGCCAGCAGCTCAAGGGGCCTAAGCTCCTACGAGCAGTACTTC.

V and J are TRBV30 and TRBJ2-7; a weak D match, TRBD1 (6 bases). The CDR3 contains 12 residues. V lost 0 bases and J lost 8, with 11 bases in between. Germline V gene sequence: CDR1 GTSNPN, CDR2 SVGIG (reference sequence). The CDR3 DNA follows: TGTGCCTGGAGTGTACTAGGGGGTAAGCAGTACTTC. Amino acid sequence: CAWSVLGGKQYF.

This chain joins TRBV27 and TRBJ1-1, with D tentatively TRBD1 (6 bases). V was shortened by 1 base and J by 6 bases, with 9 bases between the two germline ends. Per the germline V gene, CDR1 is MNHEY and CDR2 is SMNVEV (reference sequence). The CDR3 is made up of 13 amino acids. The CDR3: CASSLLTGSEAFF. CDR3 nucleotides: TGTGCCAGCAGTTTATTGACAGGCTCTGAAGCTTTCTTT.

The CDR3 reads CSADQTGGTEAFF. In DNA, the CDR3 is TGCAGCGCTGACCAGACAGGCGGGACTGAAGCTTTCTTT. The chain couples TRBV29-1 to TRBJ1-1; possibly TRBD1 for D (6 bases). The germline V gene encodes CDR1 SQVTM and CDR2 ANQGSEA. The CDR3 totals 13 residues. With 7 bases removed from V and 5 bases from J, the gap between germline ends came to 17 bases.